A selection of T cell receptor beta chains follows, all from one sample in a study of shared clonotypes between healthy human individuals. The repertoire was sequenced with immunoSEQ multiplex PCR; TCRdb's copy has only in-frame clones and lacks some. This sample has about 480,000 clones, with 60% to 80% found just once. Sequencing was performed on PBMCs. The receptors come from a woman aged 40 to 55 in good health. Some clones in this sample may be carry-over from other donors' samples. Each CDR3 is given with its conserved first and last residue. Each record gives: clone size, J gene, D gene, V gene, CDR3 protein, CDR3 DNA. A D gene is named only where the DNA matches it firmly. The listing skips clone size in some rows; elsewhere it reads once, few, many or a size class.

NA,TRBJ2-3,NA,TRBV7-2,CASSGRWRDGTQYF,TGTGCCAGCAGCGGGCGTTGGCGGGATGGTACGCAGTATTTT
NA,TRBJ2-7,NA,TRBV7-9,CASSLRDGTYYEQYF,TGTGCCAGCAGCCTCCGGGACGGAACTTACTACGAGCAGTACTTC
NA,TRBJ2-3,TRBD2,TRBV5-8,CASSFGSSGNTDTQYF,TGTGCCAGCAGCTTTGGATCTAGCGGGAATACAGATACGCAGTATTTT
NA,TRBJ2-5,NA,TRBV29-1,CSVDTSGVGRQETQYF,TGCAGCGTTGATACCTCAGGGGTTGGCAGGCAAGAGACCCAGTACTTC
NA,TRBJ2-1,TRBD1,TRBV19,CASSPGTGTGRYNEQFF,TGTGCCAGTAGCCCCGGAACCGGGACAGGGCGTTACAATGAGCAGTTCTTC
NA,TRBJ2-7,TRBD2,TRBV6-1,CASRASGRYYEQYF,TGTGCCAGCAGAGCTAGCGGGAGGTACTACGAGCAGTACTTC
few,TRBJ2-3,TRBD2,TRBV28,CASGRAGGTDTQYF,TGTGCCAGCGGACGAGCGGGAGGGACAGATACGCAGTATTTT
NA,TRBJ2-5,TRBD1,TRBV29-1,CSVLPGQQETQYF,TGCAGCGTCCTTCCGGGACAGCAAGAGACCCAGTACTTC
once,TRBJ2-2,TRBD1,TRBV6-1,CASSELSGGLSGELFF,TGTGCCAGCAGTGAACTTTCAGGGGGTTTATCCGGGGAGCTGTTTTTT
NA,TRBJ2-7,TRBD2,TRBV27,CASGTSGGYEQYF,TGTGCCAGCGGAACTAGCGGTGGCTACGAGCAGTACTTC
few,TRBJ1-2,NA,TRBV28,CASTLRGAGGYTF,TGTGCCAGCACTTTACGGGGGGCCGGTGGCTACACCTTC
NA,TRBJ1-1,NA,TRBV7-9,CASSSEGGTEAFF,TGTGCCAGCAGCTCAGAGGGTGGTACTGAAGCTTTCTTT
NA,TRBJ2-7,NA,TRBV5-1,CASSLDGGLYEQYF,TGCGCCAGCAGCTTGGACGGAGGACTCTACGAGCAGTACTTC
few,TRBJ2-1,NA,TRBV5-1,CASSRALGGNEQFF,TGCGCCAGCAGTCGAGCCCTAGGGGGCAATGAGCAGTTCTTC
NA,TRBJ2-7,NA,TRBV28,CASNHRDPKYEQYF,TGTGCCAGCAACCACAGGGACCCTAAATACGAGCAGTACTTC
NA,TRBJ2-6,NA,TRBV5-4,CASSLAPTYSGANVLTF,TGTGCCAGCAGCTTGGCTCCTACCTACTCTGGGGCCAACGTCCTGACTTTC
NA,TRBJ1-5,TRBD1,TRBV19,CASSIAAPRTGNNQPQHF,TGTGCCAGTAGTATAGCTGCCCCTCGGACAGGAAACAATCAGCCCCAGCATTTT
NA,TRBJ2-2,TRBD2,TRBV10-2,CASSAATSGRARRELFF,TGCGCCAGCAGCGCCGCCACTAGCGGGAGGGCCAGGAGGGAGCTGTTTTTT
NA,TRBJ2-1,NA,TRBV9,CASSVGIYNEQFF,TGTGCCAGCAGCGTTGGGATCTACAATGAGCAGTTCTTC
NA,TRBJ2-7,NA,TRBV20-1,CSARAAHEQYF,TGCAGTGCTAGAGCCGCTCACGAGCAGTACTTC
NA,TRBJ2-5,TRBD2,TRBV19,CASSFGTSGRGETQYF,TGTGCCAGTAGCTTCGGGACTAGCGGGAGAGGAGAGACCCAGTACTTC
NA,TRBJ1-4,NA,TRBV30,CAWSVLSANEKLFF,TGTGCCTGGAGTGTTCTCTCGGCTAATGAAAAACTGTTTTTT
NA,TRBJ2-5,NA,TRBV5-1,CASSPSRETQYF,TGCGCCAGCAGCCCTAGTCGAGAGACCCAGTACTTC
few,TRBJ2-7,NA,TRBV5-1,CASMVRGIPDEQYF,TGCGCCAGCATGGTACGGGGAATCCCGGACGAGCAGTACTTC
NA,TRBJ2-2,NA,TRBV5-1,CASSSTPGLNINTGELFF,TGCGCCAGCAGCTCCACTCCGGGACTTAATATTAACACCGGGGAGCTGTTTTTT
NA,TRBJ2-7,TRBD2,TRBV30,CAGTSGGVLGQYF,TGTGCCGGGACTAGCGGAGGAGTTTTGGGGCAGTACTTC
NA,TRBJ1-2,TRBD1,TRBV18,CASSPGTEYGYTF,TGTGCCAGCTCACCCGGGACAGAGTATGGCTACACCTTC
NA,TRBJ2-2,NA,TRBV2,CASSGEREKVTGELFF,TGTGCCAGCAGTGGCGAACGGGAGAAGGTCACCGGGGAGCTGTTTTTT
NA,TRBJ2-5,NA,TRBV7-2,CASSFRIPREAQYF,TGTGCCAGCAGCTTCCGGATTCCAAGAGAGGCCCAGTACTTC
few,TRBJ1-1,TRBD1,TRBV11-3,CASSFAGQRAFF,TGTGCCAGCAGCTTCGCGGGACAGCGGGCTTTCTTT
few,TRBJ2-1,TRBD2,TRBV4-1,CASSRGAGEWFEQFF,TGCGCCAGCAGCCGCGGAGCGGGAGAGTGGTTTGAGCAGTTCTTC
NA,TRBJ2-5,NA,TRBV5-1,CASSIDRDFPSAYF,TGCGCCAGCAGTATCGACAGGGACTTCCCCTCGGCGTACTTC
few,TRBJ2-7,TRBD2,TRBV5-3,CARSKGTSGAYEQYF,TGTGCCAGAAGCAAAGGGACTAGCGGTGCCTACGAGCAGTACTTC
NA,TRBJ1-5,NA,TRBV30,CAWSREASQPQHF,TGTGCCTGGAGTCGGGAGGCGTCCCAGCCCCAGCATTTT
NA,TRBJ2-1,NA,TRBV18,CASSSGTEYNEQFF,TGTGCCAGCTCATCCGGGACCGAATACAATGAGCAGTTCTTC
NA,TRBJ2-1,NA,TRBV28,CASMIPSYNEQFF,TGTGCCAGCATGATTCCCTCCTACAATGAGCAGTTCTTC
NA,TRBJ2-7,NA,TRBV7-9,CASSSGNGGVEQYF,TGTGCCAGCAGCTCCGGAAACGGCGGGGTCGAGCAGTACTTC
NA,TRBJ2-3,NA,TRBV18,CASSQSTSTDTQYF,TGTGCCAGCTCACAAAGCACTAGCACAGATACGCAGTATTTT
NA,TRBJ2-3,TRBD2,TRBV5-1,CASSPLAEVDTQYF,TGCGCCAGCAGCCCCCTAGCGGAAGTAGATACGCAGTATTTT
NA,TRBJ2-5,TRBD2,TRBV5-1,CASSLAGVAGAETQYF,TGCGCCAGCAGCTTGGCCGGGGTAGCGGGAGCTGAGACCCAGTACTTC
NA,TRBJ1-2,TRBD1,TRBV6-5,CASRPGTGSSYGYTF,TGTGCCAGCAGGCCCGGGACAGGGTCTTCCTATGGCTACACCTTC
NA,TRBJ1-5,NA,TRBV19,CASSKLRVGNQPQHF,TGTGCCAGTAGTAAACTCCGGGTCGGCAATCAGCCCCAGCATTTT
few,TRBJ1-1,NA,TRBV27,CASSLSIGPAGVTEAFF,TGTGCCAGCAGTTTATCGATTGGCCCGGCGGGAGTCACTGAAGCTTTCTTT
once,TRBJ2-7,NA,TRBV18,CASSPARAYSYEQYF,TGTGCCAGCTCACCCGCTCGAGCTTACTCCTACGAGCAGTACTTC
NA,TRBJ2-2,TRBD2,TRBV25-1,CASSRLAGIAGELFF,TGTGCCAGCAGTCGGCTAGCGGGAATCGCCGGGGAGCTGTTTTTT
NA,TRBJ2-7,NA,TRBV5-1,CASSLDGGPYEQYF,TGCGCCAGCAGCTTGGATGGGGGACCTTACGAGCAGTACTTC
many,TRBJ2-1,NA,TRBV19,CASSPPLNREAYNEQFF,TGTGCCAGTAGTCCTCCCTTAAATAGGGAGGCCTACAATGAGCAGTTCTTC
NA,TRBJ2-5,TRBD1,TRBV7-6,CASSFRTGGRRETQYF,TGTGCCAGCAGCTTTCGGACAGGGGGCCGGAGGGAGACCCAGTACTTC
NA,TRBJ1-2,NA,TRBV6-1,CASSEGEGVSYGYTF,TGTGCCAGCAGTGAAGGTGAGGGGGTTAGCTATGGCTACACCTTC
NA,TRBJ1-1,TRBD1,TRBV2,CASSINRGSEAFF,TGTGCCAGCAGTATTAACAGGGGGTCTGAAGCTTTCTTT
few,TRBJ1-1,NA,TRBV4-1,CASSQGGEAFF,TGCGCCAGCAGCCAAGGTGGTGAAGCTTTCTTT
NA,TRBJ2-7,NA,TRBV5-6,CASSPGRTTSYEQYF,TGTGCCAGCAGCCCCGGACGGACCACCTCCTACGAGCAGTACTTC
NA,TRBJ1-2,NA,TRBV15,CATSNSQSGVYGYTF,TGTGCCACCAGCAATAGCCAGTCCGGAGTCTATGGCTACACCTTC
once,TRBJ1-4,TRBD1,TRBV2,CASAGTGDEKLFF,TGTGCCAGCGCCGGGACAGGGGATGAAAAACTGTTTTTT
NA,TRBJ2-7,NA,TRBV5-8,CASSPTGHTWRDTYEQYF,TGTGCCAGCAGCCCAACGGGACACACCTGGCGGGACACCTACGAGCAGTACTTC